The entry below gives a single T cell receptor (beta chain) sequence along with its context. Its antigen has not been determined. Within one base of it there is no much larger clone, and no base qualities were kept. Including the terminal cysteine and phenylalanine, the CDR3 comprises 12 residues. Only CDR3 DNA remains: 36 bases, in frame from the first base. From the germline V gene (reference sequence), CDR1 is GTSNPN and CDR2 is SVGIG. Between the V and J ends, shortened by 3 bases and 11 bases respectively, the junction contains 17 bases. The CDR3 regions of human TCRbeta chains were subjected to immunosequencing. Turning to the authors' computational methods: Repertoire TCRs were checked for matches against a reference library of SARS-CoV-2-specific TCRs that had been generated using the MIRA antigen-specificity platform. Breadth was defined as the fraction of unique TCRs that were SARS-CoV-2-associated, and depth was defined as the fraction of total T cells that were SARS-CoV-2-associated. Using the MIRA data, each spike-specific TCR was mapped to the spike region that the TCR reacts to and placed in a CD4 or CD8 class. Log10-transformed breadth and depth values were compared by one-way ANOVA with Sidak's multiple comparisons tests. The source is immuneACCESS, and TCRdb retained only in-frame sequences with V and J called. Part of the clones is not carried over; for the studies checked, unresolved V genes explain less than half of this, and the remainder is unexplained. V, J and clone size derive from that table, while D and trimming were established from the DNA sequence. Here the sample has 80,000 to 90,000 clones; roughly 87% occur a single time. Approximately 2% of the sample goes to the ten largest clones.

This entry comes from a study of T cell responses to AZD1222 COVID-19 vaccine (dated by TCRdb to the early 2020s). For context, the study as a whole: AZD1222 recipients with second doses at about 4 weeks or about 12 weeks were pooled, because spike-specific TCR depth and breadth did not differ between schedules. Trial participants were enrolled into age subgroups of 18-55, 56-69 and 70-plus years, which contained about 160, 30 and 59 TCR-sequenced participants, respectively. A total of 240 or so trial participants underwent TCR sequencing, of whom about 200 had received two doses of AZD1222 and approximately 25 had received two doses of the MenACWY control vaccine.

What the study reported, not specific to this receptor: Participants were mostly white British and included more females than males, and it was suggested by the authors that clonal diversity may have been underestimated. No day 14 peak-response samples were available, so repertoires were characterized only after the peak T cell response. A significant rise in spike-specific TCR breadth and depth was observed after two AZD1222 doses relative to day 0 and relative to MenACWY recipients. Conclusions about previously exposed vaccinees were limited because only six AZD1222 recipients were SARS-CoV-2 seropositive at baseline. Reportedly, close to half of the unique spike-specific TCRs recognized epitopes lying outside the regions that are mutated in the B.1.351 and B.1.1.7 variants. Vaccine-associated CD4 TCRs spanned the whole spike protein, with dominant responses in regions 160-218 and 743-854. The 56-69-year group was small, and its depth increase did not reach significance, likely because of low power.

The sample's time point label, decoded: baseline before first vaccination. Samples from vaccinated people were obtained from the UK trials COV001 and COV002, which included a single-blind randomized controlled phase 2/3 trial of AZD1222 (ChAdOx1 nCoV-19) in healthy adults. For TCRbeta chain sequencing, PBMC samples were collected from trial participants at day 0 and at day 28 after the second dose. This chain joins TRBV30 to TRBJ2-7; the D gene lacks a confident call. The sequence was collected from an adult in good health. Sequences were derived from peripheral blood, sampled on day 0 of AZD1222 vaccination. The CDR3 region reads CAWSLGGALEYF. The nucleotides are TGTGCCTGGAGCCTGGGCGGAGCTCTGGAGTACTTC.